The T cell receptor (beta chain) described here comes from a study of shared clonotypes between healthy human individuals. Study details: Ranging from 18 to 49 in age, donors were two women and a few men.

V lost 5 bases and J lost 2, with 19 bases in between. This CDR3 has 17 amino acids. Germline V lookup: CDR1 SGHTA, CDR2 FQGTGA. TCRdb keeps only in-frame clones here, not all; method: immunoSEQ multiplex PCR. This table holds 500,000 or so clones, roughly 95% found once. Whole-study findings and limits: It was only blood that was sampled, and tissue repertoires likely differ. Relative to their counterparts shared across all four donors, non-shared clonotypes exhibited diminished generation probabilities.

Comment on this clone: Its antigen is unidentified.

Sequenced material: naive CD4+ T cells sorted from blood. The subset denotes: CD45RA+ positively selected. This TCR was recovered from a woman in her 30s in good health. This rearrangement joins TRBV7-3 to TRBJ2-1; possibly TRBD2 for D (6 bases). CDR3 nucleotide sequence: TGTGCCAGCAGCCAATCCCCGGGACTGGCCGCCTACAATGAGCAGTTCTTC. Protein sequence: CASSQSPGLAAYNEQFF.